Listed below are T cell receptor beta chains from one sample, sequenced in a study of cytomegalovirus exposure and HLA in healthy donors. Assay used: immunoSEQ multiplex PCR; TCRdb lists only in-frame clones, some missing. Of about 140,000 clones in the sample, about 75% were seen once. The sample consisted of PBMCs. The receptor set was obtained from a young man in good health and CMV-seropositive. Both conserved end residues are part of each CDR3. D genes are given only for firm matches. Not all rows give a size; the values are once, few, many and, for expanded clones, a class.

. TRBJ2-7 TRBD2 TRBV5-1 CASSLGASGRSSGEQYF TGCGCCAGCAGCTTGGGGGCTAGCGGGAGATCCTCAGGCGAGCAGTACTTC
. TRBJ2-2 . TRBV9 CASSVVEDYHTGELFF TGTGCCAGCAGCGTAGTAGAGGACTACCACACCGGGGAGCTGTTTTTT
. TRBJ2-2 . TRBV2 CASSSPSGAFELFF TGTGCCAGCAGTTCTCCGTCTGGGGCCTTTGAGCTGTTTTTT
. TRBJ1-2 . TRBV6-5 CASSSPTDGYTF TGTGCCAGCAGTTCCCCGACAGATGGCTACACCTTC
. TRBJ2-3 TRBD2 TRBV7-8 CASSSSSGPPADTQYF TGTGCCAGCAGCTCTTCTAGCGGACCCCCAGCGGATACGCAGTATTTT
few TRBJ2-3 . TRBV7-9 CASSLNSGADTQYF TGTGCCAGCAGCTTAAATTCGGGGGCAGATACGCAGTATTTT
. TRBJ2-5 . TRBV28 CASTTPPGHSYQETQYF TGTGCCAGCACCACCCCCCCGGGACATTCGTACCAAGAGACCCAGTACTTC
. TRBJ2-7 . TRBV29-1 CSVEGFGQGGSEQYF TGCAGCGTTGAAGGGTTCGGGCAGGGGGGCTCCGAGCAGTACTTC
. TRBJ1-1 . TRBV27 CASSSRQSNTEAFF TGTGCCAGCAGTTCGAGACAATCGAACACTGAAGCTTTCTTT
. TRBJ1-1 . TRBV19 CASSTGSRITEAFF TGTGCCAGTAGTACAGGGTCCCGCATCACTGAAGCTTTCTTT
. TRBJ1-1 . TRBV18 CASSPIPVDTEAFF TGTGCCAGCTCACCAATTCCGGTTGACACTGAAGCTTTCTTT